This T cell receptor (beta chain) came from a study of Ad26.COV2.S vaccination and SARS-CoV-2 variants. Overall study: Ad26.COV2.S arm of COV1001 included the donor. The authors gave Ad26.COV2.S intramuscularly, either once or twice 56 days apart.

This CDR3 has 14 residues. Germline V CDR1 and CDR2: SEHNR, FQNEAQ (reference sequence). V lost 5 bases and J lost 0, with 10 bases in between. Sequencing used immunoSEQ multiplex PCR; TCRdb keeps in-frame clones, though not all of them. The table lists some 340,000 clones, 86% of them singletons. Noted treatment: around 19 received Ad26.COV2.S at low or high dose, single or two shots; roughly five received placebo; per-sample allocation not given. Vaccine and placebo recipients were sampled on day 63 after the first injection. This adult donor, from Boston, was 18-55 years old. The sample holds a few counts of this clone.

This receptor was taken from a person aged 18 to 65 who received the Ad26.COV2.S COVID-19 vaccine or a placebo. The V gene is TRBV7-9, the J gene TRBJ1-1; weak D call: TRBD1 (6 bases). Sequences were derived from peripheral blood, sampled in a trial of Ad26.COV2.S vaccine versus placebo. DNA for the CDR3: TGTGCCAGCAGCGCTGACAGGCTGAACACTGAAGCTTTCTTT. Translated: CASSADRLNTEAFF. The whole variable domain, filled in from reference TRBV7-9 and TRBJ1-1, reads DTGVSQNPRHKITKRGQNVTFRCDPISEHNRLYWYRQTLGQGPEFLTYFQNEAQLEKSRLLSDRFSAERPKGSFSTLEIQRTEQGDSAMYLCASSADRLNTEAFFGQGTRLTVV.